This record covers a single T cell receptor (beta chain). Generated by immunoSEQ multiplex PCR, the TCRdb table keeps only in-frame clones and is missing some. The profile shows more than 140,000 clones, 83% of them singletons. V was cut by 1 base and J by 6 bases, with 6 bases left in between. The CDR3 spans 11 residues. CDR1 is DFQATT and CDR2 is SNEGSKA in the germline V gene (reference sequence). Time point defined: baseline pretreatment blood. Treatment indicated: 15 Gy SBRT to primary tumor, nephrectomy 4 weeks later. This sample is part of a study of radiation and T cells in renal cell carcinoma.

This material consisted of blood, taken from a patient whose treatment included radiotherapy and nephrectomy. The TCR comes from a woman in her forties or fifties with renal cell carcinoma. The V and J genes are TRBV20-1 and TRBJ1-2; D is unclear. The CDR3 spells CSARVLNGYTF. CDR3 in DNA: TGCAGTGCTAGAGTACTCAATGGCTACACCTTC.